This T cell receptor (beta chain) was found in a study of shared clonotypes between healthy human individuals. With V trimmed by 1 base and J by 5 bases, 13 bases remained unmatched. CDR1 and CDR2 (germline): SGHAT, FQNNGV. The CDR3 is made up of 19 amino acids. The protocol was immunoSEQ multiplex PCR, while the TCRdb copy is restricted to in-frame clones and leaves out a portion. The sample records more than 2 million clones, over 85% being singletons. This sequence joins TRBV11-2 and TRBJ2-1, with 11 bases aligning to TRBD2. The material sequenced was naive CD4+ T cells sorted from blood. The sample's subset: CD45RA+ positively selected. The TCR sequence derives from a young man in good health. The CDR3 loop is CASSLGTGLTSGTDNEQFF. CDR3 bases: TGTGCCAGCAGCTTAGGGACTGGACTGACTAGCGGGACCGACAATGAGCAGTTCTTC.